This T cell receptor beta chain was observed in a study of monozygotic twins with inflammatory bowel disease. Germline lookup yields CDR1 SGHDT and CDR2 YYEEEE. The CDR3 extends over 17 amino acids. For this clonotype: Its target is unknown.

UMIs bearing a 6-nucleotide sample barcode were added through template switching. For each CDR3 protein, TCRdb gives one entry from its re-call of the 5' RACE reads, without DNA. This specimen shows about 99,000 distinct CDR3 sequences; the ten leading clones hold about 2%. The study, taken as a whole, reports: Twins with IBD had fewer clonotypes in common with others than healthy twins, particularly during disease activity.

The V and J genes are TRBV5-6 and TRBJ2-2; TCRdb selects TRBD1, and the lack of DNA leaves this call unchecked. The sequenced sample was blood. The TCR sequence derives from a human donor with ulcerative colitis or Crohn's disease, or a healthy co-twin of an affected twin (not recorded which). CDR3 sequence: CASSSWVQGANTGELFF.